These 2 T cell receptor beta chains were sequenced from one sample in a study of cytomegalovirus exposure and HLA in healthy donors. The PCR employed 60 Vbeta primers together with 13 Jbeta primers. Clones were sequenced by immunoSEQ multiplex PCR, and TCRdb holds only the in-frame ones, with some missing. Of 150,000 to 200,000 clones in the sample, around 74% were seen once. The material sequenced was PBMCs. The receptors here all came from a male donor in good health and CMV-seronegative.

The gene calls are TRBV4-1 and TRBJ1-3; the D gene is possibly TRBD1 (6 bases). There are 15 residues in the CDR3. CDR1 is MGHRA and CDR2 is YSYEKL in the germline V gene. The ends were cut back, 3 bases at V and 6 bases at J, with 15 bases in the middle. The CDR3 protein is CASSHRQDRLNTIYF. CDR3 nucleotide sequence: TGCGCCAGCAGCCATCGTCAAGACAGGTTAAACACCATATATTTT.

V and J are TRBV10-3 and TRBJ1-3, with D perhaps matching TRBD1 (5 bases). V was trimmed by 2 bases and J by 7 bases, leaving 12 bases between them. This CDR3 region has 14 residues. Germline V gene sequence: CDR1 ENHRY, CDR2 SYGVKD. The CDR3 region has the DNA TGTGCCATCAGTGAGGAATCGGGGGGGAACACCATATATTTT. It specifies CAISEESGGNTIYF.